The rows below give T cell receptor beta chains drawn from one sample of a study of T cell responses to AZD1222 COVID-19 vaccine. Sequenced by immunoSEQ multiplex PCR; TCRdb stores in-frame clones only, minus some. The table lists some 180,000 clones, roughly 92% of them singletons, with roughly a tenth in the top ten. The sequenced sample was peripheral blood, obtained on day 0 of AZD1222 vaccination. The receptors stem from an adult in good health. Both conserved end residues are part of each CDR3. A D gene is named only where the DNA matches it firmly. Not all rows give a size; the values are once, few, many and, for expanded clones, a class.

J gene	V gene	clone size	D gene	CDR3 protein	CDR3 DNA
TRBJ1-3	TRBV11-2	-	-	CASTSDTLRTPGNTIYF	TGTGCCAGCACCTCTGACACGCTGCGCACACCTGGAAACACCATATATTTT
TRBJ2-1	TRBV4-2	-	TRBD2	CASSQRLAGSYNEQFF	TGTGCCAGCAGCCAAAGACTAGCTGGCTCCTACAATGAGCAGTTCTTC
TRBJ2-7	TRBV7-9	-	TRBD2	CASSSPGGRRGEQYF	TGTGCCAGCAGCTCCCCGGGCGGGAGACGGGGCGAGCAGTACTTC
TRBJ1-2	TRBV19	-	-	CASSTGTVNYGYTF	TGTGCCAGTAGTACGGGCACAGTTAACTATGGCTACACCTTC
TRBJ1-1	TRBV5-1	-	TRBD1	CASSSTGAGEAFF	TGCGCCAGCAGCAGCACAGGGGCAGGTGAAGCTTTCTTT
TRBJ2-5	TRBV6-5	-	-	CASSYDPQETQYF	TGTGCCAGCAGTTACGACCCCCAAGAGACCCAGTACTTC
TRBJ2-5	TRBV7-2	-	-	CASSSPTVPETQYF	TGTGCCAGCAGCTCACCGACTGTCCCGGAGACCCAGTACTTC
TRBJ2-5	TRBV2	-	TRBD2	CASRVTSGRGETQYF	TGTGCCAGCAGAGTGACTAGCGGGAGGGGGGAGACCCAGTACTTC
TRBJ1-6	TRBV2	-	TRBD1	CASSETSSGGNSPLHF	TGTGCCAGCAGTGAAACTTCATCAGGGGGGAATTCACCCCTCCACTTT
TRBJ2-5	TRBV7-2	-	-	CASSPSRSEQETQYF	TGTGCCAGCAGCCCCTCCCGGAGCGAGCAAGAGACCCAGTACTTC
TRBJ2-2	TRBV6-2/TRBV6-3	-	-	CASSYRQGRAGELFF	TGTGCCAGCAGTTACCGACAGGGGAGGGCCGGGGAGCTGTTTTTT
TRBJ1-4	TRBV28	-	-	CAGYSRKNEKLFF	TGTGCCGGATACTCGAGAAAGAATGAAAAACTGTTTTTT
TRBJ1-5	TRBV7-9	-	-	CASSLGGLVTTNQPQHF	TGTGCCAGCAGCTTAGGGGGATTGGTAACAACAAATCAGCCCCAGCATTTT
TRBJ1-2	TRBV19	-	TRBD1	CASTGAMINYGYTF	TGTGCCTCGACAGGGGCGATGATAAACTATGGCTACACCTTC
TRBJ2-1	TRBV5-1	-	TRBD2	CASSPRGATSGIYEQFF	TGCGCCAGCAGCCCCCGGGGTGCGACTAGCGGTATCTATGAGCAGTTCTTC
TRBJ1-2	TRBV7-9	medium-sized	-	CASSGSANYGYTF	TGTGCCAGCAGCGGGTCCGCTAACTATGGCTACACCTTC
TRBJ2-1	TRBV4-1	once	-	CASSQDQEGDSYNEQFF	TGCGCCAGCAGCCAAGATCAAGAGGGGGACTCCTACAATGAGCAGTTCTTC
TRBJ1-2	TRBV6-5	-	-	CATLQTDYGYTF	TGTGCCACTTTACAGACAGACTATGGCTACACCTTC
TRBJ2-5	TRBV11-1	-	-	CASTHRNYQETQYF	TGTGCCAGCACCCACAGAAACTACCAAGAGACCCAGTACTTC
TRBJ2-1	TRBV27	-	TRBD2	CASRDGLAVYNEQFF	TGTGCCAGCAGGGACGGACTAGCGGTTTACAATGAGCAGTTCTTC
TRBJ2-7	TRBV6-5	once	-	CASRGTGQILYEQYF	TGTGCCAGCCGGGGGACGGGACAAATTCTCTACGAGCAGTACTTC
TRBJ1-2	TRBV29-1	-	-	CSAEGEQGVLPF	TGCAGCGCCGAAGGGGAACAGGGAGTCTTACCCTTC
TRBJ2-5	TRBV23-1	-	-	CASRPVRDPSGETQYF	TGCGCCAGCAGACCCGTCCGGGACCCCTCGGGGGAGACCCAGTACTTC
TRBJ2-3	TRBV5-6	-	TRBD1	CASSLWKDRVNGGTDTQYF	TGTGCCAGCAGCTTGTGGAAGGACAGGGTTAATGGAGGGACAGATACGCAGTATTTT
TRBJ1-2	TRBV11-1	-	-	CASSLVTAAAGYTF	TGTGCCAGCAGCTTAGTGACAGCCGCGGCGGGCTACACCTTC
TRBJ1-4	TRBV2	-	-	CASRVGNEKLFF	TGTGCCAGCAGGGTCGGTAATGAAAAACTGTTTTTT
TRBJ1-1	TRBV30	-	TRBD1	CAWRGQGVTEAFF	TGTGCCTGGAGGGGACAGGGTGTCACTGAAGCTTTCTTT
TRBJ2-3	TRBV4-1	-	-	CASSQDHNRGTDTQYF	TGCGCCAGCAGCCAAGACCATAACAGGGGCACAGATACGCAGTATTTT
TRBJ2-1	TRBV4-2	-	TRBD2	CASRETSGGRWYNEQFF	TGTGCCAGCAGGGAGACTAGCGGGGGCCGCTGGTACAATGAGCAGTTCTTC
TRBJ1-1	TRBV12-3/TRBV12-4	once	-	CASSFKGRGEAFF	TGTGCCAGCAGTTTCAAGGGGAGAGGTGAAGCTTTCTTT
TRBJ1-3	TRBV7-8	-	-	CANSFGNTIYF	TGTGCCAACAGCTTTGGAAACACCATATATTTT
TRBJ1-1	TRBV5-6	-	-	CASSPGGNTEAFF	TGTGCCAGCAGCCCGGGGGGGAACACTGAAGCTTTCTTT
TRBJ1-3	TRBV18	-	TRBD1	CASSPRDRGQTEGNTIYF	TGTGCCAGCTCACCCCGGGACAGGGGGCAGACGGAAGGAAACACCATATATTTT
TRBJ2-7	TRBV12-5	few	-	CASGDWTAYEQYF	TGTGCTAGTGGAGATTGGACCGCTTACGAGCAGTACTTC
TRBJ1-4	TRBV18	-	TRBD1	CASSPHRGSNEKLFF	TGTGCCAGCTCACCACACAGGGGTTCTAATGAAAAACTGTTTTTT
TRBJ1-2	TRBV7-2	-	TRBD1	CASSLTSPGQGKVGYTF	TGTGCCAGCAGCTTAACCTCCCCGGGACAGGGAAAGGTTGGCTACACCTTC
TRBJ2-2	TRBV7-2	-	-	CASSLLGGPSRTGELFF	TGTGCCAGCAGCCTCTTGGGCGGGCCTTCCCGGACCGGGGAGCTGTTTTTT
TRBJ2-3	TRBV14	-	-	CASSRRGLDTQYF	TGTGCCAGCTCTAGGCGTGGTCTGGATACGCAGTATTTT
TRBJ1-4	TRBV14	-	-	CASSPRGPNEKLFF	TGTGCCAGCAGCCCCCGGGGCCCTAATGAAAAACTGTTTTTT
TRBJ1-2	TRBV18	-	-	CASSPPADRYTF	TGTGCCAGCTCACCACCGGCGGACCGCTACACCTTC
TRBJ1-5	TRBV27	-	TRBD1	CASSLRGRGNQPQHF	TGTGCCAGCAGTTTAAGGGGGCGCGGCAATCAGCCCCAGCATTTT
TRBJ1-3	TRBV10-2	-	-	CASSTISSGNTIYF	TGCGCCAGCAGTACGATAAGCTCTGGAAACACCATATATTTT
TRBJ2-3	TRBV7-9	-	TRBD2	CASSLRAGGGTDTQYF	TGTGCCAGCAGCTTACGAGCGGGGGGGGGCACAGATACGCAGTATTTT
TRBJ1-2	TRBV7-6	-	TRBD1	CASSRGQGNDGYTF	TGTGCCAGCAGCCGAGGACAGGGGAACGATGGCTACACCTTC
TRBJ1-1	TRBV18	-	-	CASSPPGRGTEAFF	TGTGCCAGCTCACCACCTGGCCGGGGAACTGAAGCTTTCTTT
TRBJ1-5	TRBV6-5	-	-	CASSYLPSTQPQHF	TGTGCCAGCAGTTACCTACCTTCCACTCAGCCCCAGCATTTT
TRBJ1-6	TRBV27	-	TRBD1	CASSLGTGANSPLHF	TGTGCCAGCAGCCTTGGGACAGGGGCGAATTCACCCCTCCACTTT
TRBJ1-1	TRBV2	-	TRBD1	CASSLDRGARTEAFF	TGTGCCAGCAGCTTGGACAGGGGAGCCCGAACTGAAGCTTTCTTT
TRBJ1-5	TRBV6-2/TRBV6-3	-	-	CASSYSEGLYSNQPQHF	TGTGCCAGCAGTTACTCCGAAGGATTATATAGCAATCAGCCCCAGCATTTT
TRBJ1-1	TRBV4-2	-	TRBD1	CASSQDGTGNTEAFF	TGTGCCAGCAGCCAAGATGGGACAGGGAACACTGAAGCTTTCTTT
TRBJ2-7	TRBV7-8	few	-	CASSLAGGFSYEQYF	TGTGCCAGCAGCTTAGCGGGCGGGTTCTCCTACGAGCAGTACTTC
TRBJ1-1	TRBV6-6	once	-	CASSSRDYERAFF	TGTGCCAGCAGCTCCCGGGACTATGAACGGGCTTTCTTT
TRBJ2-2	TRBV28	-	TRBD2	CASSPPGGSGTGELFF	TGTGCCAGCAGTCCCCCGGGAGGGTCGGGCACCGGGGAGCTGTTTTTT
TRBJ1-2	TRBV3-1/TRBV3-2	-	-	CASSSRGYGYTF	TGTGCCAGCAGCTCGCGTGGCTATGGCTACACCTTC
TRBJ2-7	TRBV30	-	-	CAWSPMSYQSYEQYF	TGTGCCTGGAGTCCGATGAGCTACCAATCCTACGAGCAGTACTTC
TRBJ2-1	TRBV5-1	-	-	CASSRGGEAYNEQFF	TGCGCCAGCAGTCGGGGCGGAGAGGCCTACAATGAGCAGTTCTTC
TRBJ1-6	TRBV11-2	-	-	CASSTIQGLSSSPLHF	TGTGCCAGCAGCACCATACAGGGTCTGTCGAGTTCACCCCTCCACTTT
TRBJ1-3	TRBV5-1	-	-	CASSPRELSGNTIYF	TGCGCCAGCAGCCCTCGAGAACTCTCTGGAAACACCATATATTTT